This TCR beta chain was recovered during a study of cytomegalovirus exposure and HLA in healthy donors. With 60 Vbeta and 13 Jbeta primers, the PCR was carried out. The protocol was immunoSEQ multiplex PCR, while the TCRdb copy is restricted to in-frame clones and leaves out a portion. The top ten hold about 1.4% of the sample, which has 160,000 or so clones, roughly 73% seen once. Worth noting for this clone: Antigen unknown.

General study points: The study put around 180 TCR beta chains on its list as cytomegalovirus-associated. CMV serostatus stood as the only immune exposure information on hand.

Healthy bone marrow donors supplied every sample. The source material was PBMCs. The sequence was obtained from a woman aged 25 to 39 in good health and CMV-seronegative.

The CDR3 DNA is TGCGCCAGCAGCTTAGATATCTCAGGTTCCTACGAGCAGTACTTC. Translating gives CASSLDISGSYEQYF. The genes are TRBV5-1 and TRBJ2-7; unclear D gene. The CDR3 sequence is 15 residues long. CDR1 is SGHRS and CDR2 is YFSETQ in the germline V gene. V was shortened by 2 bases and J by 1 base, with 13 bases between the two germline ends.